This TCR beta chain was sequenced during a study of CD8 T cells in ankylosing spondylitis. CDR1 and CDR2 (germline): SGHRS, YFSETQ. The V and J ends lost 0 bases and 9 bases, in that order; junction bases with no gene match: 7. The CDR3 spans 15 residues. Broader study findings: It was reported that disease-linked clones were significantly enriched in matched ankylosing spondylitis synovial fluid. Disease-linked clones displayed a CD8+ phenotype and appeared relatively rarely in peripheral blood. A TCR beta motif made of fewer than ten highly homologous variants seemed typical of ankylosing spondylitis blood.

As the method for making TCR beta libraries, quantitative 5'-RACE with molecular barcodes was used. TCRdb fed the 5' RACE reads into MiXCR, producing one record per CDR3 protein. The repertoire holds approximately 260,000 distinct CDR3 sequences, with roughly 18% as singletons. This clonotype came up a few times. No antigen is known for it. The V gene is TRBV5-1, the J gene TRBJ2-1; the match to TRBD2 covers 9 bases. The TCR was taken from a male donor with ankylosing spondylitis or in good health (not recorded which). Sequencing input: blood, either unsorted or a sorted T cell fraction (not recorded which). CDR3 sequence reads: CASSLDSGGLGEQFF. The CDR3 nucleotides read TGCGCCAGCAGCTTGGATAGCGGGGGCCTCGGTGAGCAGTTCTTC.